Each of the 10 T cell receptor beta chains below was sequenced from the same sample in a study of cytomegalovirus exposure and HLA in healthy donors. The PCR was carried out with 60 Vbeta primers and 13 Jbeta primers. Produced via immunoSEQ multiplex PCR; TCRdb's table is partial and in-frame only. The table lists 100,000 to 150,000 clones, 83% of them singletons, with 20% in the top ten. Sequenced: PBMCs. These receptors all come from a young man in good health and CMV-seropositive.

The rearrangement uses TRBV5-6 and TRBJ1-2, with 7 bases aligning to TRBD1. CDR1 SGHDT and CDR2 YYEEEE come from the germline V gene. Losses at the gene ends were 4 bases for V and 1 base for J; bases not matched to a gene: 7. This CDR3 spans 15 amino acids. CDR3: CASSEDRRFNYGYTF. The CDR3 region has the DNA TGTGCCAGCAGCGAGGACAGGCGTTTTAACTATGGCTACACCTTC.

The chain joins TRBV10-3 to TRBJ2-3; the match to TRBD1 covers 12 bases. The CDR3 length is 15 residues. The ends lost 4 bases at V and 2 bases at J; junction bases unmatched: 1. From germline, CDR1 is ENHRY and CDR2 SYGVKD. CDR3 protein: CAISVGQGATDTQYF. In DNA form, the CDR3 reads TGTGCCATCAGTGTGGGACAGGGGGCCACAGATACGCAGTATTTT.

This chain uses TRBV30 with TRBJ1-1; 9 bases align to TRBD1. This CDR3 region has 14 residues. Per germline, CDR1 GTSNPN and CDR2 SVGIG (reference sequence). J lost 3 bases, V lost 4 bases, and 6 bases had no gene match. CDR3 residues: CAWTTGGIYTEAFF. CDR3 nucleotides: TGTGCCTGGACGACAGGGGGAATATACACTGAAGCTTTCTTT. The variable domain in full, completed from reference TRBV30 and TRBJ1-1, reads SQTIHQWPATLVQPVGSPLSLECTVEGTSNPNLYWYRQAAGRGLQLLFYSVGIGQISSEVPQNLSASRPQDRQFILSSKKLLLSDSGFYLCAWTTGGIYTEAFFGQGTRLTVV.

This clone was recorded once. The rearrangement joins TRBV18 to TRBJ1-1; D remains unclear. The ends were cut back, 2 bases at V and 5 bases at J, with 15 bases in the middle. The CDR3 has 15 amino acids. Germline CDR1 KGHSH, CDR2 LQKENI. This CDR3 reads CASSPRMAVGTEAFF. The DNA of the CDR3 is TGTGCCAGCTCACCAAGGATGGCGGTGGGTACTGAAGCTTTCTTT.

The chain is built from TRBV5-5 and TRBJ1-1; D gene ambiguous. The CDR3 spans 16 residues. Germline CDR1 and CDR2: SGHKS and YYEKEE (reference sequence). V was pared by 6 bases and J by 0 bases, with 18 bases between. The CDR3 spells CASNSYRTQMNTEAFF. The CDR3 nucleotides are TGTGCCAGCAACTCTTATCGAACACAGATGAACACTGAAGCTTTCTTT. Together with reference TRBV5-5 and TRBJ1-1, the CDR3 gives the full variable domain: DAGVTQSPTHLIKTRGQQVTLRCSPISGHKSVSWYQQVLGQGPQFIFQYYEKEERGRGNFPDRFSARQFPNYSSELNVNALLLGDSALYLCASNSYRTQMNTEAFFGQGTRLTVV.

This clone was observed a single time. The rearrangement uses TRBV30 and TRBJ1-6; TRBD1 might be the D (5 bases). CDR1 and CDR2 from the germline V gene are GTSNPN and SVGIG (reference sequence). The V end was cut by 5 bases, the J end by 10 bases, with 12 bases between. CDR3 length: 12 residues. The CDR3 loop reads CAWREGRSPLHF. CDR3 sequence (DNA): TGTGCCTGGCGGGAGGGGAGGTCACCCCTCCACTTT.

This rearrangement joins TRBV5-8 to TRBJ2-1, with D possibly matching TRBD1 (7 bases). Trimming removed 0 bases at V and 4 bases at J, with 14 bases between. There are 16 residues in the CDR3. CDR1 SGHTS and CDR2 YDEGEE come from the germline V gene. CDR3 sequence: CASSLVAGGTYNEQFF. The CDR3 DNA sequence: TGTGCCAGCAGCTTGGTTGCAGGGGGGACTTACAATGAGCAGTTCTTC.

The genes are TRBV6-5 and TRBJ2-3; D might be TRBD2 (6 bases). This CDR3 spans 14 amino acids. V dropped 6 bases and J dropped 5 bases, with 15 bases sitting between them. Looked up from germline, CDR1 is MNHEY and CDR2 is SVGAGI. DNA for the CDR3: TGTGCCAGCAGCCCTTGGGTAGCGGAAGATACGCAGTATTTT. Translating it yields CASSPWVAEDTQYF.

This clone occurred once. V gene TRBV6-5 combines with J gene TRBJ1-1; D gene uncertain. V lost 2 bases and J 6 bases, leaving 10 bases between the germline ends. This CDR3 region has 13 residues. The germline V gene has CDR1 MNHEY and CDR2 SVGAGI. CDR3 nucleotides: TGTGCCAGCAGTTACGGGAGGGAGGCTGAAGCTTTCTTT. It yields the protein CASSYGREAEAFF.

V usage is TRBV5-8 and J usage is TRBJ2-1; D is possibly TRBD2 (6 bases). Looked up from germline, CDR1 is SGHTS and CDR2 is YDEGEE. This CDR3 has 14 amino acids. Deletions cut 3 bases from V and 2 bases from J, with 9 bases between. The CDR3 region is CASSWGEPYNEQFF. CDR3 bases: TGTGCCAGCAGCTGGGGGGAGCCCTACAATGAGCAGTTCTTC. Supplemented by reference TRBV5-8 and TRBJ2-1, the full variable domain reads EAGVTQSPTHLIKTRGQQATLRCSPISGHTSVYWYQQALGLGLQFLLWYDEGEERNRGNFPPRFSGRQFPNYSSELNVNALELEDSALYLCASSWGEPYNEQFFGPGTRLTVL.